The clone carrying this TCR beta chain was seen only once. Its antigen is currently unknown. Researchers ran the PCR with 60 Vbeta and 13 Jbeta primers. Sequencing used immunoSEQ multiplex PCR; TCRdb keeps in-frame clones, though not all of them. The sample shows around 72,000 clones, 60% to 75% of them seen only once. The sample comes from a study of cytomegalovirus exposure and HLA in healthy donors. Points from the study as a whole: A later analysis linked a missense DCLRE1C variant to TCR beta V- and J-gene trimming. Reportedly, cytomegalovirus status was diagnosed with high sensitivity and specificity. CMV serostatus was the only immune exposure information that was available.

CDR1 and CDR2 (germline): SGHVS, FNYEAQ. The CDR3 extends over 15 amino acids. The chain combines TRBV7-6 with TRBJ2-5; TRBD1 matches 10 bases. The DNA end is a closer match to TRBJ2-7, so the J assignment may be wrong. The source of this sequence is a man in his forties in good health and CMV-seropositive. The sample consisted of PBMCs. DNA of the CDR3: TGTGCCAGCAGCTCCGACGACAGGGGGCCCTACGAGCAGTACTTC. This codes for CASSSDDRGPYEQYF.